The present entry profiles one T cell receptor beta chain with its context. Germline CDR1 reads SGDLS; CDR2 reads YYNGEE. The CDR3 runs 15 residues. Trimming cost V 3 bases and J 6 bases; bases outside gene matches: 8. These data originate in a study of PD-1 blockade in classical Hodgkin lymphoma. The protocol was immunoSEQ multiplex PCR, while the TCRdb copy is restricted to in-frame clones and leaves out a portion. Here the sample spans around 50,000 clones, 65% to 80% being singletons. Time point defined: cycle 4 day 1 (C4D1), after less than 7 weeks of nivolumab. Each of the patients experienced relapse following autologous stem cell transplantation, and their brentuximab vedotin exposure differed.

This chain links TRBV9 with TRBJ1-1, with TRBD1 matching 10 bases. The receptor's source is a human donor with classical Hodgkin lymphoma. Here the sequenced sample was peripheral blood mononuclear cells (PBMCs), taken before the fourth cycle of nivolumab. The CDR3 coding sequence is TGTGCCAGCAGCGAGTCCCGGGACAGGGGCCCTGAAGCTTTCTTT. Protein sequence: CASSESRDRGPEAFF.